The rows below give T cell receptor beta chains drawn from one sample of a study of T cell responses to AZD1222 COVID-19 vaccine. TCRdb's table, derived via immunoSEQ multiplex PCR, lists solely in-frame clones and lacks some. Here the sample spans around 200,000 clones, around 90% being singletons. The sample in question was peripheral blood, obtained 28 days after the second AZD1222 dose. Every receptor here comes from an adult who received the AZD1222 COVID-19 vaccine. The CDR3 runs from the conserved cysteine through the conserved F or W. Each record gives: V gene, D gene, clone size, J gene, CDR3 DNA, CDR3 protein. The D gene is left open where the match is weak. Clone size is stated in some rows and not others, as once, few, many or a class when expanded.

V: TRBV6-6; D: TRBD2; size: once; J: TRBJ2-7; DNA: TGTGCCAGCGGCGCTGGGAGGGGCAGGGACGAGCAGTACTTC; CDR3: CASGAGRGRDEQYF
V: TRBV20-1; D: TRBD2; size: once; J: TRBJ2-7; DNA: TGCAGTGCTAGTCTTCTAGCGGGAGCGTCCTACGAGCAGTACTTC; CDR3: CSASLLAGASYEQYF
V: TRBV5-1; D: -; size: once; J: TRBJ1-2; DNA: TGCGCCAGCAGCTTGGTGGCCGGGTCGGGCTATGGCTACACCTTC; CDR3: CASSLVAGSGYGYTF
V: TRBV28; D: TRBD2; size: -; J: TRBJ2-5; DNA: TGTGCCAGCAGTTCGAGACTAGCGGGAGGAGAGACCCAGTACTTC; CDR3: CASSSRLAGGETQYF
V: TRBV6-5; D: TRBD1; size: -; J: TRBJ1-5; DNA: TGTGCCAGCACTACGACAGGGGCGAGAAATCAGCCCCAGCATTTT; CDR3: CASTTTGARNQPQHF
V: TRBV5-4; D: -; size: -; J: TRBJ2-7; DNA: TGTGCCAGCAGCTCGACGGGCGGGACAGACCCCTACGAGCAGTACTTC; CDR3: CASSSTGGTDPYEQYF
V: TRBV6-2/TRBV6-3; D: -; size: once; J: TRBJ1-2; DNA: TGTGCCAGCAGTTACTCGACTATTGGCTACACCTTC; CDR3: CASSYSTIGYTF
V: TRBV7-2; D: TRBD1; size: -; J: TRBJ1-2; DNA: TGTGCCAGCAGCTTTACAGGGGACTATGGCTACACCTTC; CDR3: CASSFTGDYGYTF
V: TRBV24-1; D: TRBD1; size: -; J: TRBJ2-1; DNA: TGTGCCACCAGTGAACCGCGACAGGGGGTTCTCTTGAATGAGCAGTTCTTC; CDR3: CATSEPRQGVLLNEQFF
V: TRBV5-1; D: -; size: -; J: TRBJ1-5; DNA: TGCGCCAGCAGCTTGGGTCCCGTTAGCAATCAGCCCCAGCATTTT; CDR3: CASSLGPVSNQPQHF
V: TRBV5-6; D: -; size: -; J: TRBJ2-7; DNA: TGTGCCAGCAGGTCCGGGAGAAACTACGAGCAGTACTTC; CDR3: CASRSGRNYEQYF
V: TRBV19; D: TRBD1; size: -; J: TRBJ2-7; DNA: TGTGCCAGTAGTAGGACAGGGGGCTCCGGGAACTTACCATACGAGCAGTACTTC; CDR3: CASSRTGGSGNLPYEQYF
V: TRBV4-3; D: -; size: -; J: TRBJ1-2; DNA: TGCGCCAGCAGCCAAGAACCTTACTCCGGGACGGTCAACTATGGCTACACCTTC; CDR3: CASSQEPYSGTVNYGYTF
V: TRBV19; D: -; size: once; J: TRBJ2-5; DNA: TGTGCCAGCGCGGGACCCCCGCTGAGAGAGACCCAGTACTTC; CDR3: CASAGPPLRETQYF
V: TRBV28; D: TRBD1; size: -; J: TRBJ1-5; DNA: TGTGCCAGCAGGACGACAGGGGCCGGTCAGCCCCAGCATTTT; CDR3: CASRTTGAGQPQHF
V: TRBV15; D: TRBD1; size: -; J: TRBJ1-1; DNA: TGTGCCACCAGCAGAGGACAGGGGAACACTGAAGCTTTCTTT; CDR3: CATSRGQGNTEAFF